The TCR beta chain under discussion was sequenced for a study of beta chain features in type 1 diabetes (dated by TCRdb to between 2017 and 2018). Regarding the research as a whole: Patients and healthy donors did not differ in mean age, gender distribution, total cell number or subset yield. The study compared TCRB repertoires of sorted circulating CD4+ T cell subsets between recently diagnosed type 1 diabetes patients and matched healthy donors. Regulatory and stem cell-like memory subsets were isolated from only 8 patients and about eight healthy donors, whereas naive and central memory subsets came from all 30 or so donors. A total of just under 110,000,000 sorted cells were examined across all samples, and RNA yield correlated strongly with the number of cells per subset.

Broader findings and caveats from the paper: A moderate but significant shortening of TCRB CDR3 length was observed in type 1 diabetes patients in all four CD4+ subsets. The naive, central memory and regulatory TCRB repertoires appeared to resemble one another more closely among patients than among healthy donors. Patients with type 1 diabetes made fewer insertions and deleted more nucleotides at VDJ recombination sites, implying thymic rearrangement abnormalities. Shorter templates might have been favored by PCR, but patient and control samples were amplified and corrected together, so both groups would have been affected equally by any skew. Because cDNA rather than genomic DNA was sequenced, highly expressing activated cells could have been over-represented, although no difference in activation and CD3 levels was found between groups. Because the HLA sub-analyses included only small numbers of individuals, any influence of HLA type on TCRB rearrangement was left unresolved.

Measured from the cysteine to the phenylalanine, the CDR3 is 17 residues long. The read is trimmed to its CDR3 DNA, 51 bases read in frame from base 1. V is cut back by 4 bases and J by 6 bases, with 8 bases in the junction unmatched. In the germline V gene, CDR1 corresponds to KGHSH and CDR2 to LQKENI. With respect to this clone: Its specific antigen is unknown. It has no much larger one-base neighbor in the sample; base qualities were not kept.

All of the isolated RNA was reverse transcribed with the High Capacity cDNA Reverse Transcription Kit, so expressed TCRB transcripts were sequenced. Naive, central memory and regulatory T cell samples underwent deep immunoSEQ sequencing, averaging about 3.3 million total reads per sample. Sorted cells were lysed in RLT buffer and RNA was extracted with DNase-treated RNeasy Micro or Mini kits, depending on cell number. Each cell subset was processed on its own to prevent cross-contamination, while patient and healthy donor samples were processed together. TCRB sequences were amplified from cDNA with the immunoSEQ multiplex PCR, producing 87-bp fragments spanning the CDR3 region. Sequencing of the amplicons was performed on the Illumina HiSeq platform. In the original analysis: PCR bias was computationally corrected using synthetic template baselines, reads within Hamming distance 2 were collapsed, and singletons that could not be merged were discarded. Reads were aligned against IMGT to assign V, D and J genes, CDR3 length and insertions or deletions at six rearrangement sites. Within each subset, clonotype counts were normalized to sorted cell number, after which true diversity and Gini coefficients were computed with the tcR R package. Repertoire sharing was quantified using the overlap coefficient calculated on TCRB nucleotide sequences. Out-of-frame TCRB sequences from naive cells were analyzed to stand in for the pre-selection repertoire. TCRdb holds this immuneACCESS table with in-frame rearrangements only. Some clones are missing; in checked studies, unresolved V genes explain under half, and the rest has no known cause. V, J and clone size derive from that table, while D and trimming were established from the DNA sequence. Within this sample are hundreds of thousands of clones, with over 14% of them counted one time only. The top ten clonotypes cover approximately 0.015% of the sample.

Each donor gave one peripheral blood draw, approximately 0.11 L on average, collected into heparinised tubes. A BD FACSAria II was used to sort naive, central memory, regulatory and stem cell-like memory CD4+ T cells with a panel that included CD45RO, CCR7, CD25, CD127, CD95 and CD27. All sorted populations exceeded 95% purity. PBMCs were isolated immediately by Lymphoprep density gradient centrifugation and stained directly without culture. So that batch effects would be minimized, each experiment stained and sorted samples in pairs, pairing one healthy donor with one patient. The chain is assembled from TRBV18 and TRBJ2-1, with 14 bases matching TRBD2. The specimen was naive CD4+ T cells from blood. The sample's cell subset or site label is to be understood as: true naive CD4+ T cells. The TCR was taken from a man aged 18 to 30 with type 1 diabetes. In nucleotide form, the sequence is TGTGCCAGCTCACTCGGGACTAGCGGGAGCGGGGTCAATGAGCAGTTCTTC. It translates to CASSLGTSGSGVNEQFF.